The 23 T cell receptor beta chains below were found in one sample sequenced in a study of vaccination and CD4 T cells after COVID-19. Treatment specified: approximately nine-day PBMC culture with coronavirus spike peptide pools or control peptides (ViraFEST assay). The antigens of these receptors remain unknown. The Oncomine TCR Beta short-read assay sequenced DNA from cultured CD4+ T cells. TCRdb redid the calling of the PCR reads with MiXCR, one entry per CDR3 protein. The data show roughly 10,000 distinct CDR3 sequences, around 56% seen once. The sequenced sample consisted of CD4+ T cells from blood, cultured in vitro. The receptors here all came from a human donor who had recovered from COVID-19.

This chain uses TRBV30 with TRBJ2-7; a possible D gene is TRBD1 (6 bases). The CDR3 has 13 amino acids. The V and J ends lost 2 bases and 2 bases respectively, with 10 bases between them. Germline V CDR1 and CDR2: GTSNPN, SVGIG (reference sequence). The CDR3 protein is CAWSRPGAYEQYF. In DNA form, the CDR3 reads TGTGCCTGGAGTAGGCCAGGGGCCTACGAGCAGTACTTC.

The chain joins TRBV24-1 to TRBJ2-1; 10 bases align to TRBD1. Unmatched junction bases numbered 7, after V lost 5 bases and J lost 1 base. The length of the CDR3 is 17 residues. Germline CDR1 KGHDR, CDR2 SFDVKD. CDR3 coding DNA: TGTGCCACCAGTGGATCCCCGGGACAGGGGTCCTACAATGAGCAGTTCTTC. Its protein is CATSGSPGQGSYNEQFF.

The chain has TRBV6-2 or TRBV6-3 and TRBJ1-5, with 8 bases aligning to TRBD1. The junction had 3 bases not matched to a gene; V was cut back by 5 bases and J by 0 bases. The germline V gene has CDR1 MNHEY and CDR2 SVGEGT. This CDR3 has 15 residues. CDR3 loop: CASSRTGNSNQPQHF. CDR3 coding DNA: TGTGCCAGCAGTCGGACAGGGAATAGCAATCAGCCCCAGCATTTT.

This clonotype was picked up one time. CDR3 sequence reads: CASSSRITEAFF. In DNA form, the CDR3 reads TGTGCCAGCAGTAGCAGGATTACTGAAGCTTTCTTT. The J gene is TRBJ1-1, the V gene TRBV2, with D uncertain. CDR3 length equals 12 residues. V was pared by 5 bases and J by 5 bases, with 9 bases between. Germline values: CDR1 SNHLY, CDR2 FYNNEI.

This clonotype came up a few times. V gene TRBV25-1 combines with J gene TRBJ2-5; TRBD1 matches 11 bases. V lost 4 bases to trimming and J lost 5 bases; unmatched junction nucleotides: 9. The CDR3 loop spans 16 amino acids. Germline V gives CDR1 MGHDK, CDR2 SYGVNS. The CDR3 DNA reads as TGTGCCAGCAGTGTGGGGACAGGGGGAGGTTATGAGACCCAGTACTTC. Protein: CASSVGTGGGYETQYF.

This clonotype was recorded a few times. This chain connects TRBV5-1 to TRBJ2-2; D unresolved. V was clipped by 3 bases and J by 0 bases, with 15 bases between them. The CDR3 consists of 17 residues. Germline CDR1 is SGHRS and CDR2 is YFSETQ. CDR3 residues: CASSWSSGSPNTGELFF. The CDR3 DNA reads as TGCGCCAGCAGCTGGTCATCGGGTTCCCCGAACACCGGGGAGCTGTTTTTT. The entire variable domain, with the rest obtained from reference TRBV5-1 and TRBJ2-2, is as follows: KAGVTQTPRYLIKTRGQQVTLSCSPISGHRSVSWYQQTPGQGLQFLFEYFSETQRNKGNFPGRFSGRQFSNSRSEMNVSTLELGDSALYLCASSWSSGSPNTGELFFGEGSRLTVL.

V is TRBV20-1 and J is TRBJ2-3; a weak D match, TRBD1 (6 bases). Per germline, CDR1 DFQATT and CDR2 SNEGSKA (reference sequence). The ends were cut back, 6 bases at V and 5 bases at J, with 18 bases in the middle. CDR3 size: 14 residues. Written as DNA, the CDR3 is TGCAGTGCCCGACGGGCCAGGGGCAGAGATACGCAGTATTTT. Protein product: CSARRARGRDTQYF.

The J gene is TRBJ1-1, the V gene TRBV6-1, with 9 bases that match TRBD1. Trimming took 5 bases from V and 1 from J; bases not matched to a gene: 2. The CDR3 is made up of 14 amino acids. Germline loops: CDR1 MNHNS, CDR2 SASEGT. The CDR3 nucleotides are TGTGCCAGCAGTCGGGACAGGGAGAACACTGAAGCTTTCTTT. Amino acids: CASSRDRENTEAFF.

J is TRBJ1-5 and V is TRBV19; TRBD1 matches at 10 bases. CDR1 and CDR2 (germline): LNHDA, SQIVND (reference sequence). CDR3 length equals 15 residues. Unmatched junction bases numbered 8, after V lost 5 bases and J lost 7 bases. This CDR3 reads CASSQTGTGEQPQHF. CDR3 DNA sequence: TGTGCCAGTAGTCAAACCGGGACAGGGGAACAGCCCCAGCATTTT.

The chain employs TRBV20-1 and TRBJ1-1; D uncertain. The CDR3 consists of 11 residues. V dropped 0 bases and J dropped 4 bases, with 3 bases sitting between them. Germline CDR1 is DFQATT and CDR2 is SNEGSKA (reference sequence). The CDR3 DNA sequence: TGCAGTGCTAGAGATAGCACTGAAGCTTTCTTT. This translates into CSARDSTEAFF.

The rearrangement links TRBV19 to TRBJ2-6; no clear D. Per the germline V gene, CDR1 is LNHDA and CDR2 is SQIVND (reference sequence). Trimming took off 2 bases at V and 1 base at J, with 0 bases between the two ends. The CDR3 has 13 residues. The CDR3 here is CASSISGANVLTF. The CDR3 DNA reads TGTGCCAGTAGTATATCTGGGGCCAACGTCCTGACTTTC. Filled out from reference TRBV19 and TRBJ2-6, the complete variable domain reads DGGITQSPKYLFRKEGQNVTLSCEQNLNHDAMYWYRQDPGQGLRLIYYSQIVNDFQKGDIAEGYSVSREKKESFPLTVTSAQKNPTAFYLCASSISGANVLTFGAGSRLTVL.

The CDR3 DNA sequence: TGTGCCAGCAGCCCGTCGACAAGTGGCTATAATTCACCCCTCCACTTT. Encoded protein: CASSPSTSGYNSPLHF. V usage is TRBV5-6 and J usage is TRBJ1-6; D uncertain. Trimming left V 4 bases short and J 3 bases short, with 14 bases between. The CDR3 runs 16 residues. The germline V gene encodes CDR1 SGHDT and CDR2 YYEEEE. Complete variable domain (other parts from reference TRBV5-6 and TRBJ1-6): DAGVTQSPTHLIKTRGQQVTLRCSPKSGHDTVSWYQQALGQGPQFIFQYYEEEERQRGNFPDRFSGHQFPNYSSELNVNALLLGDSALYLCASSPSTSGYNSPLHFGNGTRLTVT.

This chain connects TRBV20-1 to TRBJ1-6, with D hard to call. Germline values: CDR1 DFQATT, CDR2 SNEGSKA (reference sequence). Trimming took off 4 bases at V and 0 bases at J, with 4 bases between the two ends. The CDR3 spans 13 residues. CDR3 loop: CSAKYSYNSPLHF. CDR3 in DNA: TGCAGTGCTAAGTACTCCTATAATTCACCCCTCCACTTT.

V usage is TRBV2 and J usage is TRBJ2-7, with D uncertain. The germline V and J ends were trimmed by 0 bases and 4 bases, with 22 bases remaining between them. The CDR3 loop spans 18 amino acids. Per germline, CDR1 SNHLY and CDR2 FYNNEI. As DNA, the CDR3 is TGTGCCAGCAGTGAAGCGCTTCCCCCTTGGGGTATTGGGTACGAGCAGTACTTC. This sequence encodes CASSEALPPWGIGYEQYF.

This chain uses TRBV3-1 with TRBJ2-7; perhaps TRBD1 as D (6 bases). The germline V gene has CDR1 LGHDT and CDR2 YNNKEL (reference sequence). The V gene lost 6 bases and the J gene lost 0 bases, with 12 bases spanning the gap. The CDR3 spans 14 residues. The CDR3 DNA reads TGTGCCAGCAGACCGGGACACAACTCCTACGAGCAGTACTTC. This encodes CASRPGHNSYEQYF.

The CDR3 loop is CASSKLEKANYGYTF. DNA for the CDR3: TGTGCCAGCAGTAAATTAGAGAAAGCTAACTATGGCTACACCTTC. The V call is TRBV2, the J call TRBJ1-2, with D uncertain. The germline V gene encodes CDR1 SNHLY and CDR2 FYNNEI. The ends were cut back, 5 bases at V and 0 bases at J, with 13 bases in the middle. The CDR3 extends over 15 amino acids.

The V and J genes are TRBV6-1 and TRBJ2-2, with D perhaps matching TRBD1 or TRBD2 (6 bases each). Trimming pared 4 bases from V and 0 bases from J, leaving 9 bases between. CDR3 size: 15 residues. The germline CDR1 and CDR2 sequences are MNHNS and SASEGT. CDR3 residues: CASSVGGSNTGELFF. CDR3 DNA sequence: TGTGCCAGCAGTGTGGGGGGCTCGAACACCGGGGAGCTGTTTTTT.

The CDR3 here is CASSEPELPSGEFQETQYF. CDR3 coding DNA: TGCGCCAGCAGTGAGCCAGAGTTGCCTAGCGGGGAGTTCCAAGAGACCCAGTACTTC. The J gene is TRBJ2-5, the V gene TRBV10-1, with 9 bases matching TRBD2. Losses at the gene ends were 2 bases for V and 1 base for J; bases not matched to a gene: 14. The germline gives CDR1 WNHNN, CDR2 SYGVQD (reference sequence). This CDR3 is built from 19 residues.

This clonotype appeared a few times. CDR3 residues: CASSPTPGRRTIPGYTF. CDR3 DNA: TGTGCCAGCAGCCCCACCCCCGGGCGGCGGACGATCCCAGGCTACACCTTC. The J gene is TRBJ1-2, the V gene TRBV6-1, with no clear D. CDR1 MNHNS and CDR2 SASEGT come from the germline V gene. Trimming cost V 6 bases and J 8 bases, with 28 bases left between them. The length of the CDR3 is 17 residues.

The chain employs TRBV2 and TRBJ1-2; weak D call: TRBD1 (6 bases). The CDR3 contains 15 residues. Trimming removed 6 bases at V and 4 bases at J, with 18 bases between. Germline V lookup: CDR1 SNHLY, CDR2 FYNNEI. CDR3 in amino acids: CASRAGRGGGYGYTF. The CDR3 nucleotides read TGTGCCAGCAGGGCCGGGAGAGGGGGAGGCTATGGCTACACCTTC.

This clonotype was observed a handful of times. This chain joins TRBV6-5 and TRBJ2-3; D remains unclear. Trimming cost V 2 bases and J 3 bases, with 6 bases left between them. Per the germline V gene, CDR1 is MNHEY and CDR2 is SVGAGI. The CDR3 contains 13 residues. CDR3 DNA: TGTGCCAGCAGTTACCCTCATACAGATACGCAGTATTTT. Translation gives CASSYPHTDTQYF.

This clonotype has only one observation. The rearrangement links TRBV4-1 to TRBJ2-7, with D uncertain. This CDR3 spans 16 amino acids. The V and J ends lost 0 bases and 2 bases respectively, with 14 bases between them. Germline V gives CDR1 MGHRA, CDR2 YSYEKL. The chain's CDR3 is CASSQEVSGNTYEQYF. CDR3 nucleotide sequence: TGCGCCAGCAGCCAAGAAGTGTCAGGAAATACCTACGAGCAGTACTTC.

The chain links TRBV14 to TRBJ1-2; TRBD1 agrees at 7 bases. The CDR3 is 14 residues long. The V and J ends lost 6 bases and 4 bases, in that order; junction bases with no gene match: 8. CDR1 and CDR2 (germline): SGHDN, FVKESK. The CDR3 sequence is CASRETGTAYGYTF. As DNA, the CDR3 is TGTGCCAGCAGGGAAACCGGGACAGCCTATGGCTACACCTTC.